The source of this T cell receptor (beta chain) is a study of T cell clonotyping in hematopoietic cell transplantation. CDR3 size: 15 residues. Looked up from germline, CDR1 is SGDLS and CDR2 is YYNGEE. The germline V and J ends were trimmed by 0 bases and 3 bases, with 12 bases remaining between them. The data were produced by immunoSEQ multiplex PCR, yet TCRdb's version contains in-frame clones alone and is incomplete. Of 35,000 to 45,000 clones in the sample, around 94% are singletons; the top ten hold more than 0.7%. The chain is built from TRBV9 and TRBJ1-2; maybe TRBD1 (5 bases). The TCR comes from a woman aged 50 to 60 in good health. Some clones in this sample may be carry-over from other donors' samples. Sequenced sample: peripheral blood mononuclear cells. CDR3 residues: CASSVATTEHYGYTF. As DNA, the CDR3 is TGTGCCAGCAGCGTAGCTACGACAGAGCACTATGGCTACACCTTC.